Listed below are T cell receptor beta chains from one sample, sequenced in a study of metastatic and nonmetastatic thyroid tumors. Through MiXCR, TCRdb re-clonotyped the PCR reads. Of roughly 14,000 clones listed, approximately 31% are singletons. Source material: blood. These receptors were taken from a female donor with papillary thyroid cancer or a benign thyroid nodule (not recorded which). Some clones in this sample may be carry-over from other donors' samples. Both conserved end residues are part of each CDR3.

V	J	CDR3
TRBV11-2	TRBJ2-5	CASSLDLGRTQETQYF
TRBV6-1	TRBJ1-5	CASREDSRNQPQHF
TRBV9	TRBJ2-1	CASSVYAGGPNEQFF
TRBV6-1	TRBJ1-6	CASSPGAGYYYNSPLHF
TRBV7-2	TRBJ2-1	CASSLALAGGLTYNEQFF
TRBV7-2	TRBJ2-4	CASSLVVNIQYF
TRBV4-2	TRBJ2-1	CASSQDGQVHNEQFF
TRBV7-9	TRBJ1-6	CASTMGGDSPLHF
TRBV4-2	TRBJ2-2	CASSQVNRATGELFF
TRBV12-3/TRBV12-4	TRBJ2-1	CASSRGGERGGPYNEQFF
TRBV19	TRBJ2-2	CASSAIVPLKGGYSTGELFF
TRBV6-1	TRBJ2-7	CASSDSGSVPEQYF
TRBV7-3	TRBJ2-1	CASSTTRGNNEQFF
TRBV18	TRBJ2-5	CASSPGEKETQYF
TRBV6-1	TRBJ2-3	CASRIRGDSYTDTQYF
TRBV12-3/TRBV12-4	TRBJ1-6	CASRQGGSSPLHF
TRBV6-1	TRBJ1-1	CATLRERMNTEAFF
TRBV3-1	TRBJ1-5	CASSQEAGLSNQPQHF
TRBV20-1	TRBJ1-3	CSARGLSGNTIYF
TRBV5-1	TRBJ2-7	CASRQTTVRSSYEQYF
TRBV5-5	TRBJ1-5	CASSLRDGNQPQHF
TRBV5-4	TRBJ2-7	CASSRGPLRWDEQYF
TRBV7-1	TRBJ2-1	CASSQRRTNSYNEQFF
TRBV27	TRBJ2-2	CAISLLGGVNTGELFF
TRBV2	TRBJ2-1	CASRESTGDNEQFF
TRBV12-3/TRBV12-4	TRBJ2-5	CANSRWTGNQETQYF
TRBV4-1	TRBJ2-3	CASGQGGGATDTQYF
TRBV4-2	TRBJ2-2	CASSDIAGGQTGELFF
TRBV11-2	TRBJ2-7	CASSQLKTPEQYF
TRBV7-3	TRBJ2-6	CASSFVADHLSGANVLTF
TRBV5-1	TRBJ2-1	CASSLAGQGANLDNEQFF
TRBV30	TRBJ1-3	CAWGQGSGNTIYF